The T cell receptor beta chain under discussion was sequenced for a study of blood T cell repertoires in COVID-19. Source study methods: Estimated nucleated cell counts came from reference gene primer amplification. Assay: immunoSEQ multiplex PCR; the TCRdb copy retains only in-frame clones and omits some. That table gives V, J and clone size, and the DNA gave D and trimming. The sample records fewer than 200,000 clones, 87% being singletons. In its sample, this clone was seen a few times. Ages ranged from about 18 to 100 years, with residence in fewer than 25 US areas. V shed 6 bases and J shed 0 bases, with 11 bases lying between them. The germline V gene has CDR1 MNHEY and CDR2 SVGEGT. The CDR3 loop spans 14 amino acids.

The rearrangement uses TRBV6-2 or TRBV6-3 and TRBJ1-1, with D possibly matching TRBD1 (6 bases). The TCR originated in a human donor with acute COVID-19. The donor label of this sample is uncertain. Sequencing used PBMCs or T cells enriched from blood (not recorded which). The CDR3 here is CASSLRTVNTEAFF. The CDR3 DNA sequence: TGTGCCAGCAGCCTTCGGACAGTGAACACTGAAGCTTTCTTT.